This TCR beta chain was documented in a study of cytotoxic CD8 clonotypes in ibrutinib-treated CLL. Study information: Mean per-sample yields comprised 255,043 productive templates and tens of thousands of productive rearrangements.

Germline trimming cut 2 bases from V and 4 bases from J; bases unmatched to any gene: 6. Germline V gives CDR1 SGHDT, CDR2 YYEEEE. This CDR3 has 18 amino acids. Sequenced by immunoSEQ multiplex PCR; TCRdb stores in-frame clones only, minus some. The table has around 15,000 clones, about 80% seen once. This chain links TRBV5-6 with TRBJ2-1, with 16 bases fitting TRBD2. The sequenced sample was PBMCs, obtained before ibrutinib treatment. This receptor was obtained from a human donor with chronic lymphocytic leukemia. This chain's CDR3 is CASSLGTSGRASYNEQFF. The CDR3 coding sequence is TGTGCCAGCAGCTTAGGGACTAGCGGGAGGGCCAGTTACAATGAGCAGTTCTTC.